This T cell receptor (beta chain) originates from a study of CD8+ T cells in alopecia areata. General study points: Lesional scalp displayed greater clonality than normal scalp, most notably in alopecia totalis/universalis. Resident alphabeta T cells of normal skin are also sequenced in scalp samples.

Sequencing templates came from extracted RNA that was reverse transcribed into cDNA. Profiled with immunoSEQ multiplex PCR; TCRdb holds only in-frame clones, not every one. This sample has fewer than 20,000 clones, with less than 70% found just once. Trimming cost V 4 bases and J 7 bases, with 22 bases left between them. The CDR3 loop spans 15 amino acids. Germline-derived CDR1 and CDR2 are SQVTM and ANQGSEA. Researchers gathered lesional scalp punch biopsies and peripheral blood from patients with alopecia areata. As for this clone: Its antigen remains unidentified.

This rearrangement joins TRBV29-1 to TRBJ1-2, with a possible D match to TRBD1 (5 bases). This TCR came from a human donor with alopecia areata. Sequencing used skin, obtained at week 0. CDR3 loop: CSVAGWQGSVIGYTF. In nucleotides, the CDR3 is TGCAGCGTTGCTGGTTGGCAGGGATCCGTTATTGGCTACACCTTC.